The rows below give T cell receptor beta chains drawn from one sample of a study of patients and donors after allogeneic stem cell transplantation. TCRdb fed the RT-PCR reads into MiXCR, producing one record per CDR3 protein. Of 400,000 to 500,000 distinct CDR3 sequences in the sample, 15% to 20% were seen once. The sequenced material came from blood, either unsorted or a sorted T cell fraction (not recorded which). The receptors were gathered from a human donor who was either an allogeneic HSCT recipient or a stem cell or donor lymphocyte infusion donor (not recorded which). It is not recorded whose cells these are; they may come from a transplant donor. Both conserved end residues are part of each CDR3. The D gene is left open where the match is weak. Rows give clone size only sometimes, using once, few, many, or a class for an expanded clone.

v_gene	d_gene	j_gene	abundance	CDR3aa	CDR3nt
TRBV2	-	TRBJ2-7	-	CASRAGSEQYF	TGTGCCAGCAGGGCAGGGAGCGAGCAGTACTTC
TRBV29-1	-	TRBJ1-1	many	CSVRTGMNTEAFF	TGCAGCGTTCGGACGGGTATGAACACTGAAGCTTTCTTT
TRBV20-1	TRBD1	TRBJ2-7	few	CSARGQAIYEQYF	TGCAGTGCTAGGGGACAGGCGATCTACGAGCAGTACTTC
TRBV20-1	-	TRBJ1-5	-	CSARDGLYQPQHF	TGCAGTGCTAGAGATGGTCTATATCAGCCCCAGCATTTT
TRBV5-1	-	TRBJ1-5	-	CASSFEGTSNQPQHF	TGCGCCAGCAGCTTCGAGGGGACTAGCAATCAGCCCCAGCATTTT
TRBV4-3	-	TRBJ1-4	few	CASSQYENLAEKLFF	TGCGCCAGCAGCCAGTACGAAAATCTCGCGGAAAAACTGTTTTTT
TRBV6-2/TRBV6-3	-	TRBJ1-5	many	CASSPDSSNQPQHF	TGTGCCAGCAGCCCCGACAGTAGCAATCAGCCCCAGCATTTT
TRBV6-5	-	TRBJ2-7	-	CASSYSPLGRGNEQYF	TGTGCCAGCAGTTACTCGCCCCTCGGGAGAGGAAACGAGCAGTACTTC
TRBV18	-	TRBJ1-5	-	CASSTRLGSNQPQHF	TGTGCCAGCTCAACCCGGTTGGGGTCCAATCAGCCCCAGCATTTT
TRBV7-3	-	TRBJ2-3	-	CASSLLGTRRDTQYF	TGTGCCAGCAGCTTATTAGGGACAAGAAGAGATACGCAGTATTTT
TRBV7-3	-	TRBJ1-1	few	CASSLTRDTEAFF	TGTGCCAGCAGCTTAACGAGAGACACTGAAGCTTTCTTT
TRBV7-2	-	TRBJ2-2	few	CASSPEGNGELFF	TGTGCCAGCAGCCCCGAAGGTAACGGGGAGCTGTTTTTT
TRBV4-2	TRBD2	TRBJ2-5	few	CASSQGLAGGKETQYF	TGTGCCAGCAGCCAAGGGCTAGCGGGGGGAAAAGAGACCCAGTACTTC
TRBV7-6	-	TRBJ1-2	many	CASSSSRGARANYGYTF	TGTGCCAGCAGCAGCTCACGGGGGGCCCGAGCTAACTATGGCTACACCTTC
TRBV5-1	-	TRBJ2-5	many	CASSLGPSPPETQYF	TGCGCCAGCAGCTTGGGCCCCTCCCCGCCAGAGACCCAGTACTTC
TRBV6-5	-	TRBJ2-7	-	CASSYRSTYSYEQYF	TGTGCCAGCAGTTACCGGTCGACATATTCCTACGAGCAGTACTTC